The clone carrying this T cell receptor (beta chain) has more than one count but fewer than ten. What it binds is not known. Noted time point: week 47, end of study. Vaccine doses each comprised 300 ug of mutant IDH1 20-mer peptide, with topical imiquimod. Those who donated had recent WHO grade 3 or 4 IDH1-mutant, ATRX-lost astrocytomas. Clones were read by immunoSEQ multiplex PCR, and TCRdb kept only the in-frame ones, dropping some. Counted here are fewer than 95,000 clones, 70% to 90% occurring once; the ten biggest clones make up 5% to 6.5%. These data originate in a study of a mutant IDH1 vaccine in newly diagnosed glioma. Background on the study: A roughly 60% male, around 40% female split and a mean age of about 40 years characterized treated patients. Beforehand, treatment had been radiotherapy, temozolomide, or both; the majority received both.

The CDR3 spans 12 residues. Trimming shortened V by 7 bases and J by 3 bases, and 9 bases separated the two germline ends. Germline V CDR1 and CDR2: LNHDA, SQIVND (reference sequence). Sequencing used PBMCs, obtained from a glioma patient whose treatment included an IDH1 peptide vaccine. This rearrangement joins TRBV19 to TRBJ1-2, with no clear D. The sequence derives from a man aged 35-49 years with glioma. CDR3 DNA: TGTGCCAGTACCCAATCGGACTATGGCTACACCTTC. It encodes CASTQSDYGYTF.